Sequencing of this T cell receptor beta chain was carried out in a study of molecular identifiers for immune sequencing clone quantification (dated 2018 in TCRdb). Regarding the complete study: In a replicate experiment, RNA from roughly 18,000 or 92,000 naive CD8 T cells was split into five aliquots, four of which were sequenced. The study was a methods study using CD8 T cells to benchmark molecular-identifier clustering-based TCR repertoire sequencing (MIDCIRS) and TCR RNA copy counting.

Libraries of naive CD8 T cells were built from approximately 20,000 to 1,000,000 sorted cells, with 10%, 30% or 50% of the purified RNA used. On a BD FACSAria II, naive CD8 T cells were FACS-sorted as CD8+CD4-CCR7+CD45RA+ and collected into RLT Plus buffer. To test detection sensitivity, Jurkat RNA equal to over nine TCR copies was added to samples of roughly 18,000-1,100,000 naive CD8 T cells. Enrichment of CD8 T cells was performed with RosetteSep CD8+ T Cell Enrichment Cocktail and Ficoll-Paque, after which ACK red cell lysis was carried out. This clonotype came up many times. Its antigen specificity is not known. The record has no base qualities; no much larger clone is one base away. Points the paper makes about the study in general: When barcode sub-clustering was not used, chimeric consensus sequences inflated TCR diversity, with chimeras reaching as high as 47%. Spiked-in Jurkat TCR RNA equal to a single cell's worth was reported to be detectable even within 1,100,000 naive CD8 T cells. Modeling indicated about 3.1 TCR RNA copies recovered per cell, compared with about 10 by digital PCR, which implies a capture efficiency of 25% to 35%. In CMV-specific effector cells, clones with more than 20 RNA copies contained over 99% of molecules, whereas in naive cells such clones contained under 1% of molecules. Highly expanded clone sizes could be underestimated if identical TCR molecules share a barcode. Naive libraries contained spiked-in Jurkat TCR RNA (around ten copies' worth), which is not part of the donor repertoire.

The library was produced with PCR. The run used an Illumina HiSeq 4000. Bulk TCR libraries were made following a previously described method, with the TCR primers given in Table S5. The Qiagen AllPrep DNA/RNA kit was used to purify total RNA. Reads from multiple sequencing runs of the same library were pooled before analysis. The paper's processing steps were these. Reads were retained only if their TCR constant sequence matched exactly, and those retained reads were trimmed to 150 nt and grouped according to their 12-nt molecular barcodes. Within each barcode group, reads were sub-clustered at a 15% Levenshtein threshold, and quality-weighted consensus sequences were built per RNA molecule. Non-functional sequences were discarded, and so were lower-count sequences lying one edit away from another sequence. Based on a fit of two negative binomial distributions, barcode sub-clusters having less than 20% of the maximum read count were discarded. Through fastp at Q25 and MiXCR, TCRdb rebuilt clones from the public reads, retaining in-frame beta chains. Duplicate CDR3 protein sequences are folded into a single record with the most common DNA and genes. None of the V and J calls come from the authors' own analysis; TCRdb made them. In all, the sample holds under 650,000 distinct CDR3 sequences, and 15% to 20% of those were seen once. Around 0.9% of the sample is in the top ten clones.

The sample comprised naive CD8+ T cells from blood, with Jurkat cell RNA spiked in. The intended sense of this specimen's cell subset or site label: FACS-sorted CD8+CD4-CCR7+CD45RA+ naive T cells. The sequence was obtained from a human donor in good health. Some libraries in this study had Jurkat cell RNA spiked in.

CDR3 loop: CASSSLDKTSGNTIYF. The DNA sequence is given as TGCGCCAGCAGCAGCCTGGACAAAACCTCTGGAAACACCATATATTTT. Here the chain combines TRBV5-1 and TRBJ1-3, and perhaps TRBD1 as D gene, on 5 matching bases. Looking up the germline V gene yields CDR1 SGHRS and CDR2 YFSETQ. The junction carries 14 bases between V and J, which are trimmed by 4 bases and 0 bases respectively. From cysteine to phenylalanine, the CDR3 is 16 amino acids long. The entry retains the CDR3 DNA only, 48 bases that are in frame from base 1.